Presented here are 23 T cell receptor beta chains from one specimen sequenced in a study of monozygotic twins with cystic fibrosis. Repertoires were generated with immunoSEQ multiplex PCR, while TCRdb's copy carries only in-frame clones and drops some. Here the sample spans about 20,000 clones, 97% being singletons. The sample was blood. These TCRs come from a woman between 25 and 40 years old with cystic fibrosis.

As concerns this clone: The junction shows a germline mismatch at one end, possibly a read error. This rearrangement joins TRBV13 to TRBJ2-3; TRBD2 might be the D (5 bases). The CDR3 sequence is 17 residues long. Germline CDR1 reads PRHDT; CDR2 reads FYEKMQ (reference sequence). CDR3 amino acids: CASSIGRAVHLTDTQYF. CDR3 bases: TGTGCCAGCAGCATAGGGCGGGCCGTTCACCTCACAGATACGCAGTATTTT.

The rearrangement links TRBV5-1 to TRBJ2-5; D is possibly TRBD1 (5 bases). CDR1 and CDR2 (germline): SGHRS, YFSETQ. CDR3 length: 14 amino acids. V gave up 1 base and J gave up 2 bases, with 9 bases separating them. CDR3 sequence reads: CASSLIGVQETQYF. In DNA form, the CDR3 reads TGCGCCAGCAGCTTGATAGGGGTACAAGAGACCCAGTACTTC.

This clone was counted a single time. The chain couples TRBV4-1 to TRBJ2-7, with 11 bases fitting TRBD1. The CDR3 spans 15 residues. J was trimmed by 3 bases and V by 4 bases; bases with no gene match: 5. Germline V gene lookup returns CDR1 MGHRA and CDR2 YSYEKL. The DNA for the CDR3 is TGCGCCAGCAGCCCAGGACAGGGGGCTAGCTACGAGCAGTACTTC. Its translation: CASSPGQGASYEQYF.

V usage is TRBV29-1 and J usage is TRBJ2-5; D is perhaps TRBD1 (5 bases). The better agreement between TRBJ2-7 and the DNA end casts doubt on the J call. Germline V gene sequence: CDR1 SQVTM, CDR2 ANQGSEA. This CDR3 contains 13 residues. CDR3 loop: CSVGSGSNYEQYF. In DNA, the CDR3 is TGCAGCGTTGGATCAGGGTCAAACTACGAGCAGTACTTC.

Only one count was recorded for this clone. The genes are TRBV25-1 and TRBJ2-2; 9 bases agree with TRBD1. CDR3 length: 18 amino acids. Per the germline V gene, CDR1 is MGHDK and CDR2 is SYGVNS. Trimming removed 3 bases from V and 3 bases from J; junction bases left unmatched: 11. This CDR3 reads CASSEFRDRVLDTGELFF. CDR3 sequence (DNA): TGTGCCAGCAGTGAGTTCCGGGACAGGGTTTTGGACACCGGGGAGCTGTTTTTT.

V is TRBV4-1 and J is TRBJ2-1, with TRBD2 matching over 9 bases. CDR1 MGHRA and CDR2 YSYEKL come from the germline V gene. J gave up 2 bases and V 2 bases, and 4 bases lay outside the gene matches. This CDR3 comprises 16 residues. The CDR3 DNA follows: TGCGCCAGCAGCCAATGGCTAGCGGGGACCTACAATGAGCAGTTCTTC. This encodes CASSQWLAGTYNEQFF.

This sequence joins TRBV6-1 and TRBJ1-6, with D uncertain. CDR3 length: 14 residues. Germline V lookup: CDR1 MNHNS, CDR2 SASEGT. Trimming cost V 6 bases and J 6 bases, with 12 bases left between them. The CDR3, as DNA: TGTGCCAGCAGGATGGATCTTGGTAATTCACCCCTCCACTTT. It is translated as CASRMDLGNSPLHF.

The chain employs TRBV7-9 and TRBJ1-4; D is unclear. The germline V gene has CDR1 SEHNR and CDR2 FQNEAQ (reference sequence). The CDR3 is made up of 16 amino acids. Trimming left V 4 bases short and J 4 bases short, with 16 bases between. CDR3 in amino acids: CASSSAIFGINEKLFF. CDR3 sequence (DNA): TGTGCCAGCAGCTCTGCCATATTCGGGATTAATGAAAAACTGTTTTTT.

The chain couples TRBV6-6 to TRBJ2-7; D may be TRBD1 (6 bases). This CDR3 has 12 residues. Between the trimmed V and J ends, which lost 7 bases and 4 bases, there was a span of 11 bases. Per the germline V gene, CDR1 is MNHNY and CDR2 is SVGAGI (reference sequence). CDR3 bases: TGTGCCAGCACAGGACAGTCTTACGAGCAGTACTTC. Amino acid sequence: CASTGQSYEQYF.

This CDR3 is CASSAEGSLFAGQPQHF. CDR3 bases: TGTGCCAGCTCGGCCGAGGGAAGTTTATTTGCCGGTCAGCCCCAGCATTTT. The J gene is TRBJ1-5, the V gene TRBV27; no clear D gene. Germline CDR1 reads MNHEY; CDR2 reads SMNVEV (reference sequence). This CDR3 spans 17 amino acids. V gave up 8 bases and J gave up 6 bases, with 26 bases separating them.

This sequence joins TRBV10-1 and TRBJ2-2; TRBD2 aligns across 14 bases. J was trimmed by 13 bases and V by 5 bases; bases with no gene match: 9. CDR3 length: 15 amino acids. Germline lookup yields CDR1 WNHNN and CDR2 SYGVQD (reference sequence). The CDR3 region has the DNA TGCGCCAGCAGTACCACGACTAGCGGGGGGGCACCGCTGTTTTTT. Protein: CASSTTTSGGAPLFF.

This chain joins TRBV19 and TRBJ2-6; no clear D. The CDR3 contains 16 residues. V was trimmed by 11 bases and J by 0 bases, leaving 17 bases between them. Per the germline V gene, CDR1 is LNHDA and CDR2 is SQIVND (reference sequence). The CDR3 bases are TGTGCCGCCGTAGTCGGGTCTTACTCTGGGGCCAACGTCCTGACTTTC. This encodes CAAVVGSYSGANVLTF.

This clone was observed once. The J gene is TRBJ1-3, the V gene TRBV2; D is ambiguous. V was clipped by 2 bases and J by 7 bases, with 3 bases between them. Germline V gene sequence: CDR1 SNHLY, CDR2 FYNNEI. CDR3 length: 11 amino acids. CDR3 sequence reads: CASSESNTIYF. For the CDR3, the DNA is TGTGCCAGCAGTGAATCCAACACCATATATTTT.

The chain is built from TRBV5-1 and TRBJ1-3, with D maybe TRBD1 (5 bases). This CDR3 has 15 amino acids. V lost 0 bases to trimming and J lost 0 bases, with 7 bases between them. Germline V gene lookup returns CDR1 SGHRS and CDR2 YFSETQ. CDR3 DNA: TGCGCCAGCAGCTTGGGGGGGTCCTCTGGAAACACCATATATTTT. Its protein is CASSLGGSSGNTIYF.

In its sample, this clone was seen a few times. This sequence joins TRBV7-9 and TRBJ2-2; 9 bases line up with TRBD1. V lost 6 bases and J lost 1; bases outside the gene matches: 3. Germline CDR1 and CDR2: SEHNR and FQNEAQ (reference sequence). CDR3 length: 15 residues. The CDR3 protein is CASSTGQGNTGELFF. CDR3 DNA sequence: TGTGCCAGCAGTACGGGACAGGGGAACACCGGGGAGCTGTTTTTT.

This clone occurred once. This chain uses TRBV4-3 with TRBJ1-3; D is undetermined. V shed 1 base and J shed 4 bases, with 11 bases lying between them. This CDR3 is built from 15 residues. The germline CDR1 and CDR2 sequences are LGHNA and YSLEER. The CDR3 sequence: CASSQGFSGGNTIYF. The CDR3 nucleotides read TGCGCCAGCAGCCAAGGGTTCAGCGGCGGAAACACCATATATTTT.

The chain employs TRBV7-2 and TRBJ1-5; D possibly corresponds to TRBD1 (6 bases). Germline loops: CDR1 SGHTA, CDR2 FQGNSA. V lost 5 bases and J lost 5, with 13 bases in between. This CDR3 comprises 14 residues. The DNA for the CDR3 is TGTGCCAGCAGCCCCCGGACAGTTGATCAGCCCCAGCATTTT. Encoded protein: CASSPRTVDQPQHF.

CDR3 bases: TGTGCCAGCAGTGAAGATCAGGGGACAGGGTCTTCACCCCTCCACTTT. This translates into CASSEDQGTGSSPLHF. The chain joins TRBV2 to TRBJ1-6, with 9 bases that match TRBD1. The CDR3 covers 16 residues. The ends lost 1 base at V and 9 bases at J; junction bases unmatched: 7. Germline-derived CDR1 and CDR2 are SNHLY and FYNNEI.

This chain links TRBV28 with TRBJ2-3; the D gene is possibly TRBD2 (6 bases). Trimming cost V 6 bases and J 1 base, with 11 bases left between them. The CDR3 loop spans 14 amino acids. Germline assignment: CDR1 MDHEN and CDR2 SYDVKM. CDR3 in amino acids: CASSLWEGTDTQYF. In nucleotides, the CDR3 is TGTGCCAGCAGCCTCTGGGAGGGCACAGATACGCAGTATTTT. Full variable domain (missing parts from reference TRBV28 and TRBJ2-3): DVKVTQSSRYLVKRTGEKVFLECVQDMDHENMFWYRQDPGLGLRLIYFSYDVKMKEKGDIPEGYSVSREKKERFSLILESASTNQTSMYLCASSLWEGTDTQYFGPGTRLTVL.

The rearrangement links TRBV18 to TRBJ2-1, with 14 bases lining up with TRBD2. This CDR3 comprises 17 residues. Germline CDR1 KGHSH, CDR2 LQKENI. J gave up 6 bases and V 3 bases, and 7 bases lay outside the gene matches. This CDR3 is CASSPWTSGGSANEQFF. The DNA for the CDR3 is TGTGCCAGCTCACCGTGGACTAGCGGGGGGTCTGCCAATGAGCAGTTCTTC.

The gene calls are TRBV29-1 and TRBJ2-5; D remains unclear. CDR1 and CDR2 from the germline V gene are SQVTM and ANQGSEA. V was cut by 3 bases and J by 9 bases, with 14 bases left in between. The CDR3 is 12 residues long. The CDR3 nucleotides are TGCAGCGTTGAGCACGGAGCTGGGGCCCAGTACTTC. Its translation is CSVEHGAGAQYF.

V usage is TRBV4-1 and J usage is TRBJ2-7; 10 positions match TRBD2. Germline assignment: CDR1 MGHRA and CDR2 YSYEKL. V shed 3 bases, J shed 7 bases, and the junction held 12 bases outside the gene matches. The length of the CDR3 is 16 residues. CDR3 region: CASSQVDMGLAREQYF. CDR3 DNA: TGCGCCAGCAGCCAGGTCGACATGGGACTAGCGAGAGAGCAGTACTTC.

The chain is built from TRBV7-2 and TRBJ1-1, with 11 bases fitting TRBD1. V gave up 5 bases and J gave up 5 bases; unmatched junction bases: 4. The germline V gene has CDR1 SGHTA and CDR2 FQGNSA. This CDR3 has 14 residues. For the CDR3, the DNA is TGTGCCAGCAGCCGGACAGGGGGCGCGACTGAAGCTTTCTTT. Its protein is CASSRTGGATEAFF.